The clone carrying this T cell receptor (beta chain) was seen a single time. The antigen is unknown. This specimen comes from a study of T cell responses to AZD1222 COVID-19 vaccine. Findings and limits, study-wide: Regions left unmutated in variants are reportedly the target of nearly half of spike-specific TCRs. There were repertoire samples only from the period after the peak T cell response. Among those given AZD1222, only 6 or 7 were seropositive at baseline. Donors, mostly white British, included more females; clonal diversity was possibly underestimated.

Repertoires were generated with immunoSEQ multiplex PCR, while TCRdb's copy carries only in-frame clones and drops some. The sample has 100,000 to 150,000 clones, over 80% seen once. The CDR3 is 15 residues long. The germline gives CDR1 MDHEN, CDR2 SYDVKM. The V segment lost 2 bases and the J segment 5 bases; nucleotides outside the gene matches: 7. This receptor was identified in an adult in good health. Material: peripheral blood, obtained on day 0 of AZD1222 vaccination. The rearrangement uses TRBV28 and TRBJ2-5; 8 bases agree with TRBD1. The CDR3 protein is CASSLPQGAGETQYF. Written as DNA, the CDR3 is TGTGCCAGCAGTTTACCCCAGGGGGCGGGTGAGACCCAGTACTTC.